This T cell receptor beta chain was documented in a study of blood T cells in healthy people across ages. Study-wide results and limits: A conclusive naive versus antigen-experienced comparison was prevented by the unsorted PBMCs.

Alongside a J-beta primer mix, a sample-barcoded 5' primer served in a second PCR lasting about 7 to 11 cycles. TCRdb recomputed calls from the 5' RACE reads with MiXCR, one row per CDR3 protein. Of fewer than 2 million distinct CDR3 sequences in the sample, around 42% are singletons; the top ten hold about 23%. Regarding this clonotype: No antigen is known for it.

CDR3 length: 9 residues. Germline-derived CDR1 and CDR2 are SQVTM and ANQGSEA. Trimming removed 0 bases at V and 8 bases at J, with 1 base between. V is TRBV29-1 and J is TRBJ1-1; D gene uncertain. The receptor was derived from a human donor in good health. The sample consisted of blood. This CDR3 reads CSVEEEAFF. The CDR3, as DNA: TGCAGCGTTGAAGAAGAAGCTTTCTTT.